Below, 2 T cell receptor beta chains from the same sample are listed, as sequenced in a study of PD-1 blockade in classical Hodgkin lymphoma. Each patient experienced a relapse that followed autologous stem cell transplantation, and brentuximab vedotin exposure varied. Profiling relied on immunoSEQ multiplex PCR, and the TCRdb table lists in-frame clones only, not all of them. Of just over 60,000 clones listed, more than 70% are singletons. The sample in question was peripheral blood mononuclear cells (PBMCs), obtained at baseline. The receptors derive from a human donor with classical Hodgkin lymphoma.

The genes are TRBV6-5 and TRBJ2-1; the D is unclear. Deletions cut 5 bases from V and 10 bases from J, with 12 bases between. There are 12 residues in the CDR3. Germline CDR1 reads MNHEY; CDR2 reads SVGAGI. CDR3 in amino acids: CASSIDGREQFF. CDR3 in DNA: TGTGCCAGCAGTATTGATGGGCGGGAGCAGTTCTTC.

The rearrangement uses TRBV15 and TRBJ2-5, with D possibly TRBD2 on 5 matching bases. The CDR3 is 18 amino acids. Trimming pared 0 bases from V and 2 bases from J, leaving 19 bases between. CDR1 and CDR2 (germline): LNHNV, YYDKDF (reference sequence). CDR3: CATSRDSFGGIPQETQYF. CDR3 coding DNA: TGTGCCACCAGCAGAGATTCGTTCGGAGGTATCCCACAAGAGACCCAGTACTTC.